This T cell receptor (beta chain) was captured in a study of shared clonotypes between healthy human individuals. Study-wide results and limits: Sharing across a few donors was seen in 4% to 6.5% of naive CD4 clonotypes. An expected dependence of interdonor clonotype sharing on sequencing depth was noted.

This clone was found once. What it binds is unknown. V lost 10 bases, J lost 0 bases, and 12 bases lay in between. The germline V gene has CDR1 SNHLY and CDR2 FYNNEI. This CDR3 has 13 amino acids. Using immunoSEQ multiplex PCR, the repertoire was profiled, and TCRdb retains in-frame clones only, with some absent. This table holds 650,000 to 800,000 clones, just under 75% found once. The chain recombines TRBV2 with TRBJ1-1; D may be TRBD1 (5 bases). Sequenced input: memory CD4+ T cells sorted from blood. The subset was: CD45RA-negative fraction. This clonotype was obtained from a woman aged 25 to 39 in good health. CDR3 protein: CANRDGLNTEAFF. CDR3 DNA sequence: TGTGCCAACCGGGACGGACTGAACACTGAAGCTTTCTTT.